This entry lists 15 T cell receptor beta chains sequenced from one sample in a study of post-analysis software for immune sequencing data. Study-wide findings and caveats: When patients were compared with controls, about five TRBV segments were more frequent, TRBV5-6, TRBV5-1 and TRBV20-1 among them.

Their target antigens are unknown. cDNA libraries for TCR beta contained unique molecular identifiers. MiXCR was run by TCRdb on the PCR reads, yielding one entry per CDR3 protein. The table has around 260,000 distinct CDR3 sequences, 30% to 45% seen once. Material: blood. The receptors stem from a girl aged 10-17 years with multiple sclerosis.

Only a few counts were recorded for this clonotype. V and J are TRBV6-5 and TRBJ2-1; TRBD2 might be the D (6 bases). Germline loops: CDR1 MNHEY, CDR2 SVGAGI. The CDR3 contains 14 residues. V lost 4 bases and J lost 8, with 15 bases in between. CDR3 region: CASSLTSWSHEQFF. In DNA, the CDR3 is TGTGCCAGCAGTTTGACTAGTTGGTCTCATGAGCAGTTCTTC.

V gene TRBV15 combines with J gene TRBJ2-3, with a possible D match to TRBD2 (5 bases). V was clipped by 8 bases and J by 4 bases, with 7 bases between them. CDR1 is LNHNV and CDR2 is YYDKDF in the germline V gene (reference sequence). The CDR3 has 11 amino acids. In DNA form, the CDR3 reads TGTGCCACCGGAGGCGCAGATACGCAGTATTTT. The encoded protein is CATGGADTQYF.

The genes are TRBV2 and TRBJ2-7, with D possibly TRBD2 on 6 matching bases. This CDR3 region has 16 residues. The V gene's germline CDR1 is SNHLY and CDR2 FYNNEI. V lost 8 bases and J 7 bases, leaving 27 bases between the germline ends. CDR3 bases: TGTGCCAGCCCCCAGGAGGGGCCCACCACCTACAATGAGCAGTACTTC. Translated, it gives CASPQEGPTTYNEQYF.

Many counts were recorded for this clonotype. V usage is TRBV7-9 and J usage is TRBJ2-3, with 12 bases fitting TRBD2. V was pared by 4 bases and J by 4 bases, with 12 bases of the junction left unmatched. The CDR3 has 18 residues. Germline V gene sequence: CDR1 SEHNR, CDR2 FQNEAQ (reference sequence). CDR3 loop: CASSSRQGLAGLADTQYF. CDR3 nucleotide sequence: TGTGCCAGCAGCTCCAGACAGGGACTAGCGGGTTTGGCAGATACGCAGTATTTT.

This clonotype was seen repeatedly, ten times or more. This rearrangement joins TRBV6-2 or TRBV6-3 to TRBJ2-1, with 7 bases matching TRBD1. This CDR3 region has 14 residues. Germline CDR1 MNHEY, CDR2 SVGEGT. V was clipped by 8 bases and J by 2 bases; unmatched bases: 6. CDR3 coding DNA: TGTGCCAGCGCCTATGGGACAGCCTACAATGAGCAGTTCTTC. This gives the protein CASAYGTAYNEQFF.

A few counts support this clonotype. One base away lies a much larger clone, so this may be a sequencing read error. The gene calls are TRBV12-3 or TRBV12-4 and TRBJ2-7, with 8 bases matching TRBD1. Near its end, the DNA agrees better with TRBJ2-5, so the J call may be wrong. The CDR3 contains 13 residues. CDR3 DNA sequence: TGTGCCAGCAGCCCAGGGGGCTGTAAGACCCAGTACTTC. This encodes CASSPGGCKTQYF.

The genes are TRBV5-1 and TRBJ2-2; 8 nucleotides agree with TRBD1. The CDR3 length is 16 residues. Germline V gene data show CDR1 as SGHRS and CDR2 as YFSETQ. V trimming: 4 bases; J trimming: 3 bases; junction bases outside the gene matches: 8. CDR3 DNA sequence: TGCGCCAGCAGCCCACGGACAGGGACCCACACCGGGGAGCTGTTTTTT. Translation gives CASSPRTGTHTGELFF.

A remark on this clonotype: This may arise from a read error, as a much more abundant clone is one base away. V usage is TRBV5-1 and J usage is TRBJ2-5; D could derive from TRBD1 or TRBD2 (5 bases each). The last part of the DNA fits TRBJ2-7 better; the J call may be wrong. CDR1 is SGHRS, CDR2 YFSETQ, per germline. The CDR3 length is 16 residues. The CDR3 sequence: CTSSLDSIGAGYEQYF. DNA of the CDR3: TGCACCAGCAGCTTGGACTCCATCGGGGCCGGATACGAGCAGTACTTC.

V and J are TRBV28 and TRBJ1-1; D is ambiguous. Deletions cut 4 bases from V and 1 base from J, with 13 bases between. The CDR3 contains 15 residues. Germline assignment: CDR1 MDHEN and CDR2 SYDVKM. CDR3 region: CASSSTRWGNTEAFF. The CDR3 DNA is TGTGCCAGCAGTTCTACCCGTTGGGGGAACACTGAAGCTTTCTTT.

About this clonotype itself: One base away lies a much larger clone, so this may be a sequencing read error. This chain joins TRBV6-2 or TRBV6-3 and TRBJ2-1; no definite D call. The CDR3 covers 15 residues. With 6 bases removed from V and 2 bases from J, the gap between germline ends came to 14 bases. CDR1 and CDR2 from the germline V gene are MNHEY and SVGEGT. CDR3 bases: TGTGCCAGCAGGTTGTTATCGTCCACCTACAATGAGCAGTTCTTC. Residues: CASRLLSSTYNEQFF.

As regards this clonotype: Since a much larger clone is just one base distant, this may be a read error. The chain recombines TRBV29-1 with TRBJ1-1; D gene unclear. The ends were cut back, 8 bases at V and 4 bases at J, with 14 bases in the middle. Looked up from germline, CDR1 is SQVTM and CDR2 is ANQGSEA. There are 12 residues in the CDR3. The chain's CDR3 is CSNGRPFTEAFF. CDR3 nucleotide sequence: TGCAGCAACGGACGGCCCTTCACTGAAGCTTTCTTT. Filled out from reference TRBV29-1 and TRBJ1-1, the complete variable domain reads SAVISQKPSRDICQRGTSLTIQCQVDSQVTMMFWYRQQPGQSLTLIATANQGSEATYESGFVIDKFPISRPNLTFSTLTVSNMSPEDSSIYLCSNGRPFTEAFFGQGTRLTVV.

The CDR3 DNA reads as TGCAGCGTTGGACAGGGAGCCAAAAACATTCAGTACTTC. It codes for CSVGQGAKNIQYF. The chain recombines TRBV29-1 with TRBJ2-4, with TRBD1 matching over 7 bases. V dropped 4 bases and J dropped 0; count of bases not matched to a gene: 0. CDR1 SQVTM and CDR2 ANQGSEA come from the germline V gene. The CDR3 is made up of 13 amino acids.

The table lists this clonotype with many counts. V and J are TRBV19 and TRBJ2-3; TRBD1 or TRBD2 may be the D gene (5 bases each). Germline V gives CDR1 LNHDA, CDR2 SQIVND (reference sequence). This CDR3 is built from 14 residues. V lost 7 bases and J 0 bases, leaving 11 bases between the germline ends. The CDR3 DNA reads TGTGCCAGTAATTACGGGGACAGCACAGATACGCAGTATTTT. Protein sequence: CASNYGDSTDTQYF.

V gene TRBV29-1 combines with J gene TRBJ2-4; D may correspond to TRBD1 or TRBD2 (6 bases each). CDR3 length equals 14 residues. V was shortened by 0 bases and J by 5 bases, with 11 bases between the two germline ends. Germline lookup yields CDR1 SQVTM and CDR2 ANQGSEA. CDR3 in DNA: TGCAGCGTTGAAGATAGGGGGGCTGAAAACATTCAGTACTTC. This translates into CSVEDRGAENIQYF.

This clonotype showed up many times. V gene TRBV7-6 combines with J gene TRBJ2-3; 10 nucleotides agree with TRBD2. V trimming: 3 bases; J trimming: 2 bases; junction bases outside the gene matches: 8. Germline CDR1 reads SGHVS; CDR2 reads FNYEAQ. CDR3 length: 17 amino acids. The CDR3 is CASSFKLAGQPTDTQYF. The CDR3 bases are TGTGCCAGCAGCTTTAAACTAGCGGGGCAGCCCACAGATACGCAGTATTTT.